These T cell receptor beta chains were read from a single sample in a study of T-cell reconstitution after alpha-beta-depleted transplantation in children. TCRdb recomputed calls from the PCR reads with MiXCR, one row per CDR3 protein. The sample lists some 500,000 distinct CDR3 sequences; about 17% were seen once. The sample here was PBMCs from the stem cell graft donor, taken from the stem cell graft. These receptor sequences come from a human donor who donated a stem cell graft to a child with acute lymphoblastic leukemia. Each CDR3 is given without its conserved first and last residue.

J gene: TRBJ2-7; V gene: TRBV9; CDR3 protein: ASSLVPGQNYEQY
J gene: TRBJ1-2; V gene: TRBV5-1; CDR3 protein: ASSLKGNAGNYGYT
J gene: TRBJ2-7; V gene: TRBV12-3/TRBV12-4; CDR3 protein: ASSPGLSSYEQY
J gene: TRBJ2-1; V gene: TRBV7-9; CDR3 protein: ASSHFGPGPRI
J gene: TRBJ2-2; V gene: TRBV9; CDR3 protein: ASRSSGSGTGELF
J gene: TRBJ1-5; V gene: TRBV20-1; CDR3 protein: SARAWDQPQH
J gene: TRBJ2-1; V gene: TRBV5-1; CDR3 protein: ASSPMRDYNEQF
J gene: TRBJ1-5; V gene: TRBV27; CDR3 protein: ASSLIGGQDQPQH
J gene: TRBJ2-3; V gene: TRBV24-1; CDR3 protein: ATRDLTSGTQY
J gene: TRBJ2-1; V gene: TRBV2; CDR3 protein: ASSAKRLSYNEQF